The entry that follows covers one T cell receptor (beta chain) sequence. The antigen remains unidentified. The germline V gene encodes CDR1 LNHDA and CDR2 SQIVND (reference sequence). Deletions cut 3 bases from V and 0 bases from J, with 12 bases between. The CDR3 is 15 amino acids. The data were taken from a study of Ad26.COV2.S vaccination and SARS-CoV-2 variants. Study summary: Ad26.COV2.S was injected intramuscularly once or twice, 56 days apart. The study's findings and limits: Individuals receiving vaccine had higher spike-specific TCR breadth than placebo recipients did.

Assay: immunoSEQ multiplex PCR; the TCRdb copy retains only in-frame clones and omits some. The sample records roughly 330,000 clones, about 90% being singletons. Treatment defined: some 19 received Ad26.COV2.S at low or high dose, single or two shots; several received placebo; per-sample allocation not given. Samples came from day 63 after the first vaccine or placebo injection. Aged 18-55 years, donor was enrolled in Boston in about 2020. This material consisted of peripheral blood, taken in a trial of Ad26.COV2.S vaccine versus placebo. This sequence was found in a person between 18 and 65 years old who received the Ad26.COV2.S COVID-19 vaccine or a placebo. This sequence joins TRBV19 and TRBJ2-7, with D possibly matching TRBD1 (5 bases). CDR3 loop: CASSIGTGTSYEQYF. CDR3 DNA: TGTGCCAGTAGTATTGGCACAGGTACCTCCTACGAGCAGTACTTC.